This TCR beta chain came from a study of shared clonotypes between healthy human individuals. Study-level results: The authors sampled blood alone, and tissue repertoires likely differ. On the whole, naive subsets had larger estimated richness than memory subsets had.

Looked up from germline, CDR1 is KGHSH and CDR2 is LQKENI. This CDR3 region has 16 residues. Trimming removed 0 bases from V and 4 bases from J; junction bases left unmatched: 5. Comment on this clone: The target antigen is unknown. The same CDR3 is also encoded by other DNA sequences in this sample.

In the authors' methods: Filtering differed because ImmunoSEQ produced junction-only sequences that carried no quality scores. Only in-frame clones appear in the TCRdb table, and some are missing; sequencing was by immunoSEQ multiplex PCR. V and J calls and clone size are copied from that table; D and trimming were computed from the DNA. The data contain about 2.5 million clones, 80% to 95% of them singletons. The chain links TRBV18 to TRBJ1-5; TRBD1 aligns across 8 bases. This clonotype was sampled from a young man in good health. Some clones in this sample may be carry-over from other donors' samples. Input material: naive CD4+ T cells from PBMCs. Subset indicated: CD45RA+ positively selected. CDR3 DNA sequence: TGTGCCAGCTCACCACCCGGGACAGGAAGGAATCAGCCCCAGCATTTT. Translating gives CASSPPGTGRNQPQHF.